The 21 T cell receptor beta chains below were found in one sample sequenced in a study of a mutant IDH1 vaccine in newly diagnosed glioma. Time point: week 11, during vaccination. Every vaccine dose comprised 300 ug of mutant IDH1 20-mer peptide plus topical imiquimod. These receptors' antigens are unknown. Method: immunoSEQ multiplex PCR; TCRdb's copy keeps in-frame clones and lacks some. This repertoire shows roughly 120,000 clones, 80% found once; its top ten account for around 5.5%. Sequencing was performed on PBMCs, taken from a glioma patient whose treatment included an IDH1 peptide vaccine. The receptors shown here come from a man aged 40-55 years with glioma.

The chain joins TRBV4-3 to TRBJ2-1; D unclear. V was trimmed by 4 bases and J by 2 bases, leaving 9 bases between them. In germline, CDR1 is LGHNA, CDR2 YSLEER. The CDR3 is 14 residues long. In DNA, the CDR3 is TGCGCCAGCAGCCCCCCCGGCGCCTACAATGAGCAGTTCTTC. This encodes CASSPPGAYNEQFF.

The chain carries TRBV5-1 and TRBJ1-4; TRBD1 matches at 7 bases. Germline V lookup: CDR1 SGHRS, CDR2 YFSETQ. CDR3 length: 16 amino acids. V lost 2 bases and J lost 3; bases outside the gene matches: 7. The CDR3 here is CASSFNGDSSNEKLFF. CDR3 DNA: TGCGCCAGCAGCTTCAACGGGGACAGCTCTAATGAAAAACTGTTTTTT.

The CDR3 sequence is CASSLSRREKANEQYF. The CDR3 DNA sequence: TGTGCCAGCAGCTTGAGTCGGAGGGAAAAAGCGAACGAGCAGTACTTC. The rearrangement uses TRBV5-4 and TRBJ2-7; tentatively, D is TRBD2 (6 bases). V dropped 1 base and J dropped 5 bases, with 19 bases sitting between them. The V gene's germline CDR1 is SGHNT and CDR2 YYREEE (reference sequence). This CDR3 has 16 amino acids.

On this clone: Additional DNA sequences in this sample encode the identical CDR3. The rearrangement links TRBV5-1 to TRBJ2-5, with TRBD1 as a possible D gene (5 bases). Trimming removed 0 bases from V and 5 bases from J, with 5 bases in between. CDR1 is SGHRS and CDR2 is YFSETQ in the germline V gene. The CDR3 sequence is 12 residues long. CDR3 DNA sequence: TGCGCCAGCAGCTTGGCAGGGGAGACCCAGTACTTC. Translated: CASSLAGETQYF.

Only one count was recorded for this clone. This chain connects TRBV18 to TRBJ2-3, with TRBD2 matching 7 bases. With 3 bases clipped from V and 4 bases from J, the junction kept 10 bases outside the gene matches. Per the germline V gene, CDR1 is KGHSH and CDR2 is LQKENI. The CDR3 consists of 16 residues. The DNA for the CDR3 is TGTGCCAGCTCACCCGATTTAGGCGGGGGTGCAGATACGCAGTATTTT. Amino acid sequence: CASSPDLGGGADTQYF.

This clone was recorded once. The J gene is TRBJ2-5, the V gene TRBV25-1, with D maybe TRBD2 (6 bases). Per germline, CDR1 MGHDK and CDR2 SYGVNS. Trimming cost V 2 bases and J 0 bases, with 10 bases left between them. This CDR3 is built from 15 residues. The CDR3 sequence is CASSEEGGDQETQYF. The CDR3 DNA reads as TGTGCCAGCAGTGAAGAGGGCGGGGACCAAGAGACCCAGTACTTC.

This chain joins TRBV10-3 and TRBJ2-5, with a tentative D call TRBD2 (6 bases). The germline CDR1 and CDR2 sequences are ENHRY and SYGVKD. This CDR3 has 15 amino acids. The V end lost 3 bases, the J end lost 3 bases, and 14 bases lay between the germline ends. The CDR3 region has the DNA TGTGCCATCAGTGAATCCGGGGCGGGAAAAGAGACCCAGTACTTC. Translating it yields CAISESGAGKETQYF.

V and J are TRBV19 and TRBJ2-7, with a tentative D call TRBD1 (6 bases). CDR3 length: 14 amino acids. The V end was cut by 8 bases, the J end by 2 bases, with 16 bases between. Germline CDR1 and CDR2: LNHDA and SQIVND (reference sequence). For the CDR3, the DNA is TGTGCCAGTCGCCCTCGGGGACAAACCTACGAGCAGTACTTC. It encodes CASRPRGQTYEQYF. The full variable domain, with the rest looked up from reference TRBV19 and TRBJ2-7, is DGGITQSPKYLFRKEGQNVTLSCEQNLNHDAMYWYRQDPGQGLRLIYYSQIVNDFQKGDIAEGYSVSREKKESFPLTVTSAQKNPTAFYLCASRPRGQTYEQYFGPGTRLTVT.

In regard to this clone: This may arise from a read error, as a much more abundant clone is one base away. The rearrangement links TRBV9 to TRBJ1-4; D is ambiguous. This CDR3 has 15 amino acids. Germline V CDR1 and CDR2: SGDLS, YYNGEE. The CDR3 here is CASSPLMGSGERLFF. CDR3 coding DNA: TGTGCCAGCAGCCCATTGATGGGTTCCGGTGAAAGACTGTTTTTT.

The J gene is TRBJ1-1, the V gene TRBV29-1, with D hard to call. This CDR3 is 13 amino acids long. V lost 7 bases, J lost 3 bases, and 15 bases lay in between. Germline-derived CDR1 and CDR2 are SQVTM and ANQGSEA. CDR3: CSGSIERYTEAFF. DNA of the CDR3: TGCAGCGGAAGCATCGAGAGGTACACTGAAGCTTTCTTT. The variable domain in full, completed from reference TRBV29-1 and TRBJ1-1, reads SAVISQKPSRDICQRGTSLTIQCQVDSQVTMMFWYRQQPGQSLTLIATANQGSEATYESGFVIDKFPISRPNLTFSTLTVSNMSPEDSSIYLCSGSIERYTEAFFGQGTRLTVV.

The chain is built from TRBV6-6 and TRBJ1-5, with no clear D. This CDR3 spans 13 amino acids. V lost 2 bases and J lost 1, with 3 bases in between. CDR1 and CDR2 from the germline V gene are MNHNY and SVGAGI (reference sequence). The CDR3 DNA sequence: TGTGCCAGCAGTTACGAAAGCAATCAGCCCCAGCATTTT. The encoded protein is CASSYESNQPQHF.

This clone was counted once. V gene TRBV7-2 combines with J gene TRBJ2-5; 8 positions match TRBD1. J was trimmed by 5 bases and V by 6 bases; bases with no gene match: 5. Germline assignment: CDR1 SGHTA and CDR2 FQGNSA. The CDR3 has 13 residues. The CDR3 DNA is TGTGCCAGCAGGAACAGGGGGTGGGAGACCCAGTACTTC. Amino acids: CASRNRGWETQYF.

This clone has only one observation. The CDR3 DNA reads as TGTGCCAGCAGCAAACCTCCACCTACCTACGAGCAGTACTTC. Translation gives CASSKPPPTYEQYF. The rearrangement uses TRBV21-1 and TRBJ2-7; the D call in the table, TRBD2, was not verified against the DNA. TRBV21-1 is given as a pseudogene. The CDR3 spans 14 residues.

V is TRBV11-3 and J is TRBJ2-7, with D uncertain. Germline V gives CDR1 SGHNT, CDR2 YENEEA. V shed 4 bases and J shed 0 bases, with 4 bases lying between them. This CDR3 spans 12 amino acids. The chain's CDR3 is CASSSGSYEQYF. The CDR3 region has the DNA TGTGCCAGCAGCTCGGGCTCCTACGAGCAGTACTTC. Variable domain in full (rest from reference TRBV11-3 and TRBJ2-7): EAGVVQSPRYKIIEKKQPVAFWCNPISGHNTLYWYLQNLGQGPELLIRYENEEAVDDSQLPKDRFSAERLKGVDSTLKIQPAELGDSAVYLCASSSGSYEQYFGPGTRLTVT.

The chain carries TRBV25-1 and TRBJ2-1, with 10 bases lining up with TRBD2. V lost 2 bases, J lost 7 bases, and 8 bases stayed unmatched. Germline values: CDR1 MGHDK, CDR2 SYGVNS. This CDR3 comprises 16 residues. The CDR3 spells CASSEGASGRRNEQFF. Here the CDR3 DNA reads TGTGCCAGCAGTGAAGGAGCTAGCGGGAGAAGGAATGAGCAGTTCTTC.

The rearrangement uses TRBV7-2 and TRBJ2-7; D is unclear. The length of the CDR3 is 13 residues. The V end lost 5 bases, the J end lost 6 bases, and 14 bases lay between the germline ends. The germline gives CDR1 SGHTA, CDR2 FQGNSA. CDR3 loop: CASSPRPTGEQYF. As DNA, the CDR3 is TGTGCCAGCAGCCCCCGGCCCACGGGCGAGCAGTACTTC.

This clone was detected a few times. This chain joins TRBV4-2 and TRBJ1-2, with 7 positions matching TRBD1. Germline CDR1 LGHNA, CDR2 YNFKEQ. The junction had 7 bases not matched to a gene; V was cut back by 0 bases and J by 6 bases. This CDR3 has 15 residues. CDR3 in DNA: TGTGCCAGCAGCCAAGATGGCAGGGGGGATGATGGCTACACCTTC. As protein: CASSQDGRGDDGYTF.

The genes are TRBV6-6 and TRBJ2-3; D may be TRBD1 or TRBD2 (5 bases each). Germline V gene lookup returns CDR1 MNHNY and CDR2 SVGAGI (reference sequence). V lost 6 bases, J lost 0 bases, and 10 bases lay in between. The CDR3 loop spans 14 amino acids. The CDR3 reads CASRIGASTDTQYF. For the CDR3, the DNA is TGTGCCAGCAGAATCGGGGCTAGCACAGATACGCAGTATTTT.

The chain uses TRBV7-8 and TRBJ2-7, with D possibly being TRBD2 (5 bases). This CDR3 comprises 14 residues. Germline CDR1 and CDR2: SGHVS and FQNEAQ. The V gene lost 1 base and the J gene lost 5 bases, with 12 bases spanning the gap. This CDR3 is CASSLVGGWDEQYF. CDR3 nucleotides: TGTGCCAGCAGCTTAGTAGGAGGCTGGGACGAGCAGTACTTC.

This rearrangement joins TRBV2 to TRBJ2-7; perhaps TRBD2 as D (6 bases). V lost 3 bases and J 12 bases, leaving 18 bases between the germline ends. The CDR3 consists of 13 residues. CDR1 is SNHLY, CDR2 FYNNEI, per germline. CDR3: CASSDGSWASPYF. CDR3 bases: TGTGCCAGCAGTGACGGGAGCTGGGCCTCCCCGTACTTC.

CDR3 protein: CASSEDLHRNEQFF. The CDR3 DNA reads TGCGCCAGCAGTGAGGACTTGCACAGGAATGAGCAGTTCTTC. This chain links TRBV10-1 with TRBJ2-1; D possibly corresponds to TRBD1 (5 bases). This CDR3 is built from 14 residues. Germline CDR1 and CDR2: WNHNN and SYGVQD (reference sequence). Trimming pared 2 bases from V and 7 bases from J, leaving 12 bases between.